Listed here are 8 T cell receptor beta chains from one sample, sequenced in a study of shared clonotypes between healthy human individuals (dated by TCRdb to 2018 to 2021). To prepare the library, the immunoSEQ multiplex PCR assay was applied. TCRdb retrieved this table from immuneACCESS and kept in-frame rearrangements only. Not all clones are present; in checked studies, unresolved V genes account for under half, and no reason is known for the remainder. The sample data list about 2.5 million clones, and just under 95% of these were observed just once. The ten largest clones add up to 0.37% of the sample. The sample consisted of naive CD4+ T cells from PBMCs. The sample's cell subset or site, from its label and the paper: CD45RA+ positively selected. The receptors shown here come from a man aged 18 to 29 in good health. Some clones in this sample may be carry-over from other donors' samples.

CDR3 residues: CASSRAGPLAYEQYF. DNA for the CDR3: TGTGCCAGCAGTCGAGCGGGACCCCTTGCCTACGAGCAGTACTTC. V is TRBV28 and J is TRBJ2-7; 7 bases line up with TRBD2. Germline loops: CDR1 MDHEN, CDR2 SYDVKM. This CDR3 region has 15 residues. The J segment lost 2 bases and the V segment lost 5 bases, leaving 9 bases of the junction unmatched.

The chain has TRBV6-5 and TRBJ2-1; 9 bases are shared with TRBD1. Per the germline V gene, CDR1 is MNHEY and CDR2 is SVGAGI. After removal of 7 bases from V and 9 bases from J, the junction contained 10 bases not matched to a gene. This CDR3 spans 14 amino acids. The CDR3 reads CASTSPQGAGEQFF. The CDR3 nucleotides are TGTGCCAGCACATCCCCACAGGGGGCTGGTGAGCAGTTCTTC.

V usage is TRBV11-2 and J usage is TRBJ2-1, with 9 bases lining up with TRBD1. J was trimmed by 4 bases and V by 5 bases; bases with no gene match: 9. The CDR3 is 16 residues long. In germline, CDR1 is SGHAT, CDR2 FQNNGV. The CDR3 sequence is CASSEIGTGLYNEQFF. CDR3 nucleotides: TGTGCCAGCAGCGAAATCGGGACAGGGCTTTACAATGAGCAGTTCTTC.

The rearrangement links TRBV10-3 to TRBJ2-7; 8 bases are shared with TRBD2. The CDR3 is 14 amino acids. Germline V gives CDR1 ENHRY, CDR2 SYGVKD. The trim removed 6 bases at V and 2 bases at J, leaving 6 bases unmatched. The CDR3 DNA sequence: TGTGCCATCAGAGGCAGCGGGAGTGCCTACGAGCAGTACTTC. It encodes CAIRGSGSAYEQYF.

V and J are TRBV11-3 and TRBJ2-5; D perhaps matches TRBD1 (6 bases). Germline V lookup: CDR1 SGHNT, CDR2 YENEEA. The CDR3 has 14 residues. The V end lost 1 base, the J end lost 3 bases, and 9 bases lay between the germline ends. CDR3 sequence: CASSLVGGEETQYF. CDR3 in DNA: TGTGCCAGCAGCTTAGTAGGGGGAGAAGAGACCCAGTACTTC.

The genes are TRBV7-9 and TRBJ2-3; a possible D gene is TRBD2 (5 bases). This CDR3 has 15 amino acids. Germline values: CDR1 SEHNR, CDR2 FQNEAQ (reference sequence). The V end lost 1 base, the J end lost 3 bases, and 11 bases lay between the germline ends. CDR3 bases: TGTGCCAGCAGCTTAGTTAGTCCGGGAACAGATACGCAGTATTTT. It specifies CASSLVSPGTDTQYF.

The rearrangement joins TRBV6-6 to TRBJ1-3, with D perhaps matching TRBD1 (5 bases). The CDR3 has 16 amino acids. Trimming left V 0 bases short and J 0 bases short, with 9 bases between. Germline CDR1 and CDR2: MNHNY and SVGAGI (reference sequence). The CDR3 here is CASSYSDSTSGNTIYF. For the CDR3, the DNA is TGTGCCAGCAGTTACTCAGACAGTACCTCTGGAAACACCATATATTTT.

V is TRBV6-5 and J is TRBJ2-2; D gene unclear. Deletions cut 4 bases from V and 5 bases from J, with 8 bases between. The germline V gene has CDR1 MNHEY and CDR2 SVGAGI. CDR3 size: 13 residues. Here the CDR3 reads CASSWEATGELFF. CDR3 DNA: TGTGCCAGCAGTTGGGAAGCTACCGGGGAGCTGTTTTTT.